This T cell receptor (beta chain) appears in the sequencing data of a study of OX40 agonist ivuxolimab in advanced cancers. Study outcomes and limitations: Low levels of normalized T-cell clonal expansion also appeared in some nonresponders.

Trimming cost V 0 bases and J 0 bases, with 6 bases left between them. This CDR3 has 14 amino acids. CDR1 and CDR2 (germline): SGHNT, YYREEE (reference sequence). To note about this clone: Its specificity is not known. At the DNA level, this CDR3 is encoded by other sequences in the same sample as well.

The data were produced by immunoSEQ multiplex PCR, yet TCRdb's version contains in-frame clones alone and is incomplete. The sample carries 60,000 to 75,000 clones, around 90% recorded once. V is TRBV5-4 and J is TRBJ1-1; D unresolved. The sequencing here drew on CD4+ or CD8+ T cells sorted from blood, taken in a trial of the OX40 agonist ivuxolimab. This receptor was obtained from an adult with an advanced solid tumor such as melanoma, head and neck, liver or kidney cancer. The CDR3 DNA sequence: TGTGCCAGCAGCTTGGAGGGATTGAACACTGAAGCTTTCTTT. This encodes CASSLEGLNTEAFF.